This T cell receptor (beta chain) was sequenced for a study of T cells in Graves' hyperthyroidism and ophthalmopathy. Amplified regions were TCR beta CDR3 sequences from RNA transcripts. TCR CDR3 underwent first-round RT-PCR with the HTBI primer set. TCRdb re-called the multiplex PCR reads through MiXCR, storing one row per CDR3 protein. The sample has 610,000 or so distinct CDR3 sequences, approximately 44% seen once. This clonotype has a handful of counts. Its antigen is unknown. Study-level findings and limits: Most clonotypes expanded in thyroid above 0.001 were likewise present in blood. Ophthalmopathy was predicted by the model a median of roughly 6.6 months ahead of onset.

The CDR3 covers 14 residues. V lost 0 bases and J lost 1, with 9 bases in between. Per germline, CDR1 DFQATT and CDR2 SNEGSKA (reference sequence). The TCR originated in a woman between 18 and 29 years old with Graves' hyperthyroidism. This chain connects TRBV20-1 to TRBJ1-1, with a weak D call TRBD1 (5 bases). Sequences were obtained from peripheral blood or thyroid tissue (not recorded which). The CDR3 sequence is CSARDSRGNTEAFF. DNA of the CDR3: TGCAGTGCTAGAGATTCTAGGGGGAACACTGAAGCTTTCTTT.